This TCR beta chain was documented in a study of blood T cells in healthy people across ages. The authors ran a second PCR of about 6 to 12 cycles using a sample-barcoded 5' primer and a J-beta primer mix. TCRdb re-derived calls from the 5' RACE reads in MiXCR, one entry per CDR3 protein. Among 850,000 to 1,000,000 distinct CDR3 sequences, roughly 51% were seen once, and the ten largest hold about 21%. CDR1 is KGHSY, CDR2 FQNENV, per germline. The ends were cut back, 7 bases at V and 7 bases at J, with 23 bases in the middle. This CDR3 is built from 16 residues. The chain carries TRBV16 and TRBJ1-5, with no clear D. Input material: blood. This clonotype was sampled from a woman aged 60-75 years in good health. The CDR3, as DNA: TGTGCCAGCACCTCACCTCTGGGGAGAGCTGGACAGCCCCAGCATTTT. Its translation: CASTSPLGRAGQPQHF.